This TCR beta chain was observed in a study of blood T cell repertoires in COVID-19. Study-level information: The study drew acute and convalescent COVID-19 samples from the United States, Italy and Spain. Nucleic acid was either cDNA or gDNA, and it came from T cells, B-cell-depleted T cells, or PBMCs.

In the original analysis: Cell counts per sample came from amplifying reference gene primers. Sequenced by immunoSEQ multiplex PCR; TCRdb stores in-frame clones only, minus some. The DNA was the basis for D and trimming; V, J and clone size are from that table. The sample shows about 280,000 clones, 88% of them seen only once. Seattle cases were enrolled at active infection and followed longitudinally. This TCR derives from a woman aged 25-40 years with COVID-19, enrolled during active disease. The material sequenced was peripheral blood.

CDR3 in amino acids: CASSYQRGEDSPLHF. CDR3 DNA sequence: TGTGCCAGCAGTTACCAGCGGGGGGAGGATTCACCCCTCCACTTT. This chain joins TRBV6-6 and TRBJ1-6, with TRBD1 as a possible D gene (5 bases). Germline CDR1 MNHNY, CDR2 SVGAGI (reference sequence). V was clipped by 2 bases and J by 8 bases, with 13 bases between them. CDR3 length: 15 amino acids.